These T cell receptor beta chains were read from a single sample in a study of blood T cell repertoires in COVID-19. Only in-frame clones appear in the TCRdb table, and some are missing; sequencing was by immunoSEQ multiplex PCR. The sample has just over 250,000 clones; approximately 90% are singletons. Sequencing was carried out using peripheral blood. Receptors were obtained from a man aged 55 to 70 who had recovered from COVID-19. The CDR3 runs from the conserved cysteine through the conserved F or W. A D gene is named only where the DNA matches it firmly. The size entry is marked missing in some rows and otherwise reads once, few, many or a size class.

clone size	J gene	V gene	D gene	CDR3 DNA	CDR3 protein
.	TRBJ2-2	TRBV19	.	TGTGCCAGTAGTATACAGGGATCCGGGGAGCTGTTTTTT	CASSIQGSGELFF
.	TRBJ2-7	TRBV4-2	.	TGTGCCAGCACCCCAGACGCGGGGGCCCTCTACGAGCAGTACTTC	CASTPDAGALYEQYF
.	TRBJ1-1	TRBV4-2	.	TGTGCCAGCAGCCAAGAGGCAACAGGGTTGGACACTGAAGCTTTCTTT	CASSQEATGLDTEAFF
.	TRBJ2-7	TRBV5-1	TRBD1	TGCGCCAGCAGCTTGCAACCGGGACAGGCGGGGCAGTACTTC	CASSLQPGQAGQYF
.	TRBJ1-1	TRBV19	TRBD1	TGTGCCAGTGCATCCAGGGGGCCCACTGAAGCTTTCTTT	CASASRGPTEAFF
.	TRBJ1-2	TRBV6-2/TRBV6-3	.	TGTGCCAGCAGTTACTCGAGTCCCGCGGGTGGCTACACCTTC	CASSYSSPAGGYTF
few	TRBJ1-1	TRBV13	.	TGTGCCAGCAGCTTAGACCGGGGGAACACTGAAGCTTTCTTT	CASSLDRGNTEAFF
.	TRBJ2-5	TRBV24-1	.	TGTGCCACCAGTGATTCCAGGGGGGTAGAGACCCAGTACTTC	CATSDSRGVETQYF
.	TRBJ1-2	TRBV5-6	.	TGTGCCAGCAGCTTGGCTAGCCCCAACTATGGCTACACCTTC	CASSLASPNYGYTF
.	TRBJ1-5	TRBV24-1	TRBD1	TGTGCCATTCTAACAGGGGCCCCCAATCAGCCCCAGCATTTT	CAILTGAPNQPQHF
.	TRBJ1-5	TRBV6-1	.	TGTGCCAGCAGTGAATTGTCCCGGGTCCAGCATTTT	CASSELSRVQHF
once	TRBJ1-5	TRBV7-9	TRBD1	TGTGCCAGCAGCTTATATGCTGGGACAGACAATCAGCCCCAGCATTTT	CASSLYAGTDNQPQHF
.	TRBJ2-5	TRBV6-5	TRBD2	TGTGCCAGCAGTTATAGGACGGGAGGGACCCAGTACTTC	CASSYRTGGTQYF
.	TRBJ1-1	TRBV18	.	TGTGCCAGCTCACCACGGGCCTTTTCCATGAACACTGAAGCTTTCTTT	CASSPRAFSMNTEAFF
.	TRBJ2-7	TRBV5-1	TRBD2	TGCGCCAGCAGCTTGGGTGGTAGCGGGGTCTCCTACGAGCAGTACTTC	CASSLGGSGVSYEQYF
.	TRBJ2-7	TRBV18	.	TGTGCCAGCCTCGCCACGGGGGTCAACTACGAGCAGTACTTC	CASLATGVNYEQYF
few	TRBJ1-2	TRBV6-5	.	TGTGCCAGCAGTTGGGCGGGTGGCTACACCTTC	CASSWAGGYTF
.	TRBJ2-7	TRBV5-4	TRBD2	TGTGCCAGCAGCTCAAACACCGGGACTAGGGTACTCGAGCAGTACTTC	CASSSNTGTRVLEQYF
.	TRBJ2-7	TRBV5-1	.	TGCGCCAGCAGCTTCAGAGCAGACTCTACGAGCTACGAGCAGTACTTC	CASSFRADSTSYEQYF
.	TRBJ2-6	TRBV6-2/TRBV6-3	.	TGTGCCAGCAGTTCCCCCGCGGGGACTCTATTCTCTGGGGCCAACGTCCTGACTTTC	CASSSPAGTLFSGANVLTF
.	TRBJ2-3	TRBV7-2	TRBD2	TGTGCCAGCAGCTCCGAAGCGGGGGGGGTTCATACGCAGTATTTT	CASSSEAGGVHTQYF
once	TRBJ2-2	TRBV3-1/TRBV3-2	.	TGTGCCAGCAGCCCAACCGGGACACCGAACACCGGGGAGCTGTTTTTT	CASSPTGTPNTGELFF
.	TRBJ2-5	TRBV9	.	TGTGCCAGCAGCATTCGGACAGCACGGGGAGAGACCCAGTACTTC	CASSIRTARGETQYF
.	TRBJ1-5	TRBV6-6	TRBD1	TGTGCCAGCAGCGACAGGGAGAATAGTCAGCCCCAGCATTTT	CASSDRENSQPQHF
.	TRBJ2-7	TRBV7-8	.	TGTGCCAGCAGCTTAGTCAGACAGGCTTACGAGCAGTACTTC	CASSLVRQAYEQYF
.	TRBJ1-4	TRBV7-9	.	TGTGCCAGCAGCTCCGGGTCTTTGTCGTCTGAAAAACTGTTTTTT	CASSSGSLSSEKLFF
once	TRBJ2-3	TRBV10-1	.	TGCGCCAGCAGTGGCGGACAAATCACAGATACGCAGTATTTT	CASSGGQITDTQYF
.	TRBJ2-3	TRBV7-9	.	TGTGCCAGCAGCGGTTTAGCGCCTAATAGCACAGATACGCAGTATTTT	CASSGLAPNSTDTQYF
.	TRBJ2-1	TRBV6-4	.	TGTGCCAGCAGGCGGGCGGCATCCTACAATGAGCAGTTCTTC	CASRRAASYNEQFF
.	TRBJ2-5	TRBV7-9	TRBD2	TGTGCCAGCAGCTTGCGGGGGGGTACCCAAGAGACCCAGTACTTC	CASSLRGGTQETQYF
.	TRBJ2-5	TRBV6-5	.	TGTGCCACCAGGACACCAGAAGAGACCCAGTACTTC	CATRTPEETQYF
.	TRBJ2-2	TRBV5-1	TRBD1	TGCGCCAGCTCCGGACAGGGCGACACCGGGGAGCTGTTTTTT	CASSGQGDTGELFF
.	TRBJ2-5	TRBV15	.	TGTGCCGCTGGCACAGATCAAGAGACCCAGTACTTC	CAAGTDQETQYF
.	TRBJ2-7	TRBV7-9	TRBD1	TGTGCCAGCAGCAAGACAGGGGACTACGAGCAGTACTTC	CASSKTGDYEQYF
.	TRBJ2-7	TRBV4-2	TRBD1	TGTGCCAGCAGCCTATCGACAGGGGACGAGCAGTACTTC	CASSLSTGDEQYF
.	TRBJ2-3	TRBV5-1	.	TGCGCCAGCAGCCCTACGGCAGATACGCAGTATTTT	CASSPTADTQYF
.	TRBJ2-2	TRBV7-8	TRBD2	TGTGCCAGCAGCCCCCTCGGGGGGGGCACCGGGGAGCTGTTTTTT	CASSPLGGGTGELFF
.	TRBJ1-4	TRBV23-1	.	TGCGCCAGCATCGCAGGGGCAGGGGAAGGAGAAAAACTGTTTTTT	CASIAGAGEGEKLFF
.	TRBJ2-7	TRBV5-1	TRBD2	TGCGCCAGCAGCTACACTAGCGGGTACGAGCAGTACTTC	CASSYTSGYEQYF
once	TRBJ2-7	TRBV18	TRBD2	TGTGCCAGCTCACCCGATCAACCCGGGACTAGCGGGGGAGAGCAGTACTTC	CASSPDQPGTSGGEQYF
.	TRBJ2-4	TRBV4-1	.	TGCGCCAGCAGCCAAGAAACGACAGGTTCCTTCGGCATTCAGTACTTC	CASSQETTGSFGIQYF
.	TRBJ2-7	TRBV6-1	TRBD1	TGTGCCAGCAGCAAACAGGGGGGATATTACGAGCAGTACTTC	CASSKQGGYYEQYF
once	TRBJ2-3	TRBV9	TRBD2	TGTGCCAGCAGCGTACCGGCCAGCGGGGGTAGCACAGATACGCAGTATTTT	CASSVPASGGSTDTQYF
.	TRBJ2-7	TRBV27	TRBD2	TGTGCCAGCAGTAATTTAGCGGGGGGGACCTACGAGCAGTACTTC	CASSNLAGGTYEQYF
.	TRBJ1-5	TRBV4-2	.	TGTGCCAGCAGCCAGTCCCCAGCAGGGAGGGGCAATCAGCCCCAGCATTTT	CASSQSPAGRGNQPQHF
few	TRBJ1-3	TRBV5-1	.	TGCGCCAGCAGCCCGGGAAGCAACGGGGACACCATATATTTT	CASSPGSNGDTIYF
.	TRBJ2-2	TRBV3-1/TRBV3-2	.	TGTGCCAGTCAGGCCGAACGAATGGGCACCGGGGAGCTGTTTTTT	CASQAERMGTGELFF
.	TRBJ1-3	TRBV12-3/TRBV12-4	.	TGTGCCAGCAGTTTAGCAGGGGTCACCATATATTTT	CASSLAGVTIYF
.	TRBJ1-6	TRBV6-5	.	TGTGCCAGCAGTTCTTCCCATAATTCACCCCTCCACTTT	CASSSSHNSPLHF
.	TRBJ2-1	TRBV10-3	TRBD2	TGTGCCATCGGGACTAGGGGATCTGACAATGAGCAGTTCTTC	CAIGTRGSDNEQFF
.	TRBJ2-5	TRBV12-5	TRBD2	TGTGCTAGTGGTTTGGTACTAGCGGGGGGGAAAGAGACCCAGTACTTC	CASGLVLAGGKETQYF
.	TRBJ1-1	TRBV6-6	.	TGTGCCAGCAGTTACAGTCGGGGGAGCAACACTGAAGCTTTCTTT	CASSYSRGSNTEAFF
.	TRBJ2-1	TRBV27	TRBD2	TGTGCCAGCAGTTTATCAGGACTAGCGGGGGTCTCCTACAATGAGCAGTTCTTC	CASSLSGLAGVSYNEQFF